This T cell receptor (beta chain) was profiled in a study of CXCR3-negative and CXCR3-positive naive CD8 T cells. Study conclusions and caveats: Naive cells positive for CXCR3 carried more hydrophobic TRB CDR3s than CXCR3-negative ones. TRB CDR3 properties indicated TCR strength, while surface CD5 was similar across naive subsets. Much lower diversity was found in memory CD8+ cells, while both naive subsets had comparably high diversity.

UMI labels and 5' RACE were used to prepare the TRB cDNA libraries. TCRdb re-analyzed the 5' RACE reads; it lists each CDR3 protein once, without DNA. The table for this sample gives tens of thousands of distinct CDR3 sequences. On this clonotype itself: What it binds is unknown.

Those CD8+ T cells considered naive were CD45RO-CCR7+CD27+CD95-. The CDR3 spans 13 residues. CDR1 and CDR2 from the germline V gene are LGHDT and YNNKEL (reference sequence). Material: naive CXCR3- CD8+ T cells from blood. The subset: CD45RO-CCR7+CD27+CD95- naive CD8+ T cells lacking CXCR3 (TNR3-). This sequence joins TRBV3-1 and TRBJ2-7; as DNA is missing, the TRBD1 call by TCRdb cannot be tested. The receptor's source is a human donor in good health. Some clones in this sample may be carry-over from other donors' samples. The CDR3 loop is CASSQVGGYEQYF.